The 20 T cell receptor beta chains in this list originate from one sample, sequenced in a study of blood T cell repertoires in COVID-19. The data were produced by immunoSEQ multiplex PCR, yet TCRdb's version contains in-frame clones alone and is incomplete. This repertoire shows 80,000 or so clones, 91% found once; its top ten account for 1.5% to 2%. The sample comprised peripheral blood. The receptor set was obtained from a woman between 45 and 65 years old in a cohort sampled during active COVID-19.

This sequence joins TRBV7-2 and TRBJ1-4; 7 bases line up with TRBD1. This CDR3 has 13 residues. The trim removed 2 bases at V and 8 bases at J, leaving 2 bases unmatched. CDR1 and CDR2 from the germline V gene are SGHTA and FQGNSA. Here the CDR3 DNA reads TGTGCCAGCAGCTTAAGGGGGCAGGAAAAACTGTTTTTT. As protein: CASSLRGQEKLFF.

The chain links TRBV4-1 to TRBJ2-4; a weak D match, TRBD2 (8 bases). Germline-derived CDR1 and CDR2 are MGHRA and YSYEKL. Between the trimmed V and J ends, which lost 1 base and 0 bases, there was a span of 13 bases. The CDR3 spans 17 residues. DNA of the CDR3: TGCGCCAGCAGCCAAGCGGGAGGGGGCTCAGCCAAAAACATTCAGTACTTC. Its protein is CASSQAGGGSAKNIQYF.

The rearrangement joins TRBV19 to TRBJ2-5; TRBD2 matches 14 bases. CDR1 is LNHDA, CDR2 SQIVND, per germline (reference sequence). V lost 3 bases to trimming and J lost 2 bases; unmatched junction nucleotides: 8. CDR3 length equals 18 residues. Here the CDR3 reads CASSIPGLAGDKQETQYF. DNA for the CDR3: TGTGCCAGTAGTATCCCGGGACTAGCGGGAGATAAACAAGAGACCCAGTACTTC.

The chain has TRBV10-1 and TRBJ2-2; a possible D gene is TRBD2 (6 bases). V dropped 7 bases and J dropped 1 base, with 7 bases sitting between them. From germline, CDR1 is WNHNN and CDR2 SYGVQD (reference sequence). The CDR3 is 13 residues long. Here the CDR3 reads CASTGGNTGELFF. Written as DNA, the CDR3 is TGCGCCAGCACCGGGGGGAACACCGGGGAGCTGTTTTTT.

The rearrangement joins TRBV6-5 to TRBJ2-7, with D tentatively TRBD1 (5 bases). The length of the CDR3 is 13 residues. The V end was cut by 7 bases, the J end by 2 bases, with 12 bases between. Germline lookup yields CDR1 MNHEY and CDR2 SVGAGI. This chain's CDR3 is CASTFRVTYEQYF. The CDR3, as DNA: TGTGCCAGCACCTTCAGGGTAACCTACGAGCAGTACTTC.

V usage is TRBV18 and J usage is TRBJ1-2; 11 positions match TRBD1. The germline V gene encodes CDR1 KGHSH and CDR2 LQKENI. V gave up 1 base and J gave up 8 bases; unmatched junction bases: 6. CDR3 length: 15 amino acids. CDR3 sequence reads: CASSPRPGQGDGYTF. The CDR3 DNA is TGTGCCAGCTCACCACGACCGGGACAGGGGGACGGCTACACCTTC.

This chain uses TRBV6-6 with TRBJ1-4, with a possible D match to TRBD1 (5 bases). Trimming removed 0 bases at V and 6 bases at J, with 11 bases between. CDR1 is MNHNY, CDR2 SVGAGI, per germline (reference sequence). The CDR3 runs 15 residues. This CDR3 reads CASSYSGGSYEKLFF. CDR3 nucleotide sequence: TGTGCCAGCAGTTACTCTGGGGGGAGTTATGAAAAACTGTTTTTT.

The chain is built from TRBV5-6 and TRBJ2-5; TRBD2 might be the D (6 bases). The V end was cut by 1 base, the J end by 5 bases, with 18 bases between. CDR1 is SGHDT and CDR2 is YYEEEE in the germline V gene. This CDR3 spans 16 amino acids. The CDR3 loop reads CASSLRRGVVSETQYF. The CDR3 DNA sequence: TGTGCCAGCAGCTTGCGGAGGGGAGTCGTTTCCGAGACCCAGTACTTC.

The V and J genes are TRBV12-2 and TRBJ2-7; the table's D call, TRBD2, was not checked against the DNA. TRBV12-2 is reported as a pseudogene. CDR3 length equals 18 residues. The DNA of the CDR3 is TGTGCAAGTCGCTTAGAATCCCGAGACTCCCCCTCACCTCGCGAGCAGTACTTC. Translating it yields CASRLESRDSPSPREQYF.

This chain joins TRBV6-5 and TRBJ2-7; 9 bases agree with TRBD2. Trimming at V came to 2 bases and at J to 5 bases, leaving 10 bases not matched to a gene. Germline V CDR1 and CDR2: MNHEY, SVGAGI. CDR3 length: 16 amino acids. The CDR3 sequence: CASSYQNSGGYDEQYF. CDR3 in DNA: TGTGCCAGCAGTTACCAAAATAGCGGGGGATACGACGAGCAGTACTTC.

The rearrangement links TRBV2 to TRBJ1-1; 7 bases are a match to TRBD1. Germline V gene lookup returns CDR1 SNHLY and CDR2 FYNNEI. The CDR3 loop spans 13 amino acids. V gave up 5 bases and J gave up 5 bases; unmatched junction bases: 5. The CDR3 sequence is CASSSTGRTEAFF. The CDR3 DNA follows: TGTGCCAGCAGTTCGACAGGGAGGACTGAAGCTTTCTTT.

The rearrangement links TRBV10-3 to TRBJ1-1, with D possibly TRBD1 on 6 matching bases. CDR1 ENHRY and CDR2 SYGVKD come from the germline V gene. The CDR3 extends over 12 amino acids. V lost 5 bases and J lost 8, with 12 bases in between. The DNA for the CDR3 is TGTGCCATCAGTCCACAGGGATCAGAAGCTTTCTTT. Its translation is CAISPQGSEAFF.

CDR3 residues: CASSDSRRLPGQFF. CDR3 bases: TGTGCCAGCAGTGACTCTCGGCGGCTCCCTGGGCAGTTCTTC. V and J are TRBV6-4 and TRBJ2-1; no clear D gene. The CDR3 totals 14 residues. The germline V and J ends were trimmed by 0 bases and 12 bases, with 15 bases remaining between them. The germline V gene encodes CDR1 MRHNA and CDR2 SNTAGT.

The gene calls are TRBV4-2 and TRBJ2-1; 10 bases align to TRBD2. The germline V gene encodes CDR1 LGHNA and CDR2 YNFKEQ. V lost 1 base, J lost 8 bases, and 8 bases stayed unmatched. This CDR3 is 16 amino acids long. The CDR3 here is CASSQVRLAGEDEQFF. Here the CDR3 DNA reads TGTGCCAGCAGCCAAGTTAGGCTAGCGGGAGAGGATGAGCAGTTCTTC.

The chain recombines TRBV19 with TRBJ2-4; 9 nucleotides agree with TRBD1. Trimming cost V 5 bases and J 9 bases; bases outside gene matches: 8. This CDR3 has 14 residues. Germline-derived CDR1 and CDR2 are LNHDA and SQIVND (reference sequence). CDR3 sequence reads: CASSETGGIGIQYF. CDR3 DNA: TGTGCCAGTAGTGAGACAGGGGGGATCGGCATTCAGTACTTC. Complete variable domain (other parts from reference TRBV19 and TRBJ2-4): DGGITQSPKYLFRKEGQNVTLSCEQNLNHDAMYWYRQDPGQGLRLIYYSQIVNDFQKGDIAEGYSVSREKKESFPLTVTSAQKNPTAFYLCASSETGGIGIQYFGAGTRLSVL.

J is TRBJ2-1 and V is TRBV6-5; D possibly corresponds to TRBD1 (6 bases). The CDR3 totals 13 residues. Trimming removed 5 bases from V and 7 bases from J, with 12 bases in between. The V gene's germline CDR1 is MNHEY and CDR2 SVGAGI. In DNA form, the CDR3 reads TGTGCCAGCAGTATAGGGGGTTGGAATGAGCAGTTCTTC. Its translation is CASSIGGWNEQFF.

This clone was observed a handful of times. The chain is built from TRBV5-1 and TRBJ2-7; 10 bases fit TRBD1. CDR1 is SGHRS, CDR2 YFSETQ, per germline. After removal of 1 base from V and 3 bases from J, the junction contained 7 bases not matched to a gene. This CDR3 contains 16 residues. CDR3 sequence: CASSLMTGTGDYEQYF. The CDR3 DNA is TGCGCCAGCAGCTTGATGACCGGGACAGGGGACTACGAGCAGTACTTC.

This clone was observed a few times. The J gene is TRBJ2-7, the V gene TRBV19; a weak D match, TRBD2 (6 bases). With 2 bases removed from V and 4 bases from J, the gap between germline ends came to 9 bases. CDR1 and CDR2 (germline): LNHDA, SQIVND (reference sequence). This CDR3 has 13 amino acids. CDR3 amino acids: CASSIQEGYEQYF. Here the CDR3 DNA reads TGTGCCAGTAGTATACAGGAGGGATACGAGCAGTACTTC.

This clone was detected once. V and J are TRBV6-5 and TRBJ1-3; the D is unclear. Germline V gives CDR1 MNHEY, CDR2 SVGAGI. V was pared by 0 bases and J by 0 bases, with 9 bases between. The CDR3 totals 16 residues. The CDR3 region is CASSYSTVLSGNTIYF. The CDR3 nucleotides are TGTGCCAGCAGTTACTCGACTGTTCTCTCTGGAAACACCATATATTTT.

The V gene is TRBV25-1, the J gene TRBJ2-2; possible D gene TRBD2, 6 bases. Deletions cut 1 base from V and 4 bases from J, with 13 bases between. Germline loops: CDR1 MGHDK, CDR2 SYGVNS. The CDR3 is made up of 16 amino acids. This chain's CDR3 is CASSELGRDLTGELFF. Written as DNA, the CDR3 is TGTGCCAGCAGTGAATTAGGGCGGGACCTCACCGGGGAGCTGTTTTTT.